One sample yielded the 12 T cell receptor beta chains listed below, sequenced in a study of blood T cell repertoires in COVID-19. The method was immunoSEQ multiplex PCR; TCRdb's version includes in-frame clones alone and lacks a portion of them. The data show roughly 250,000 clones, approximately 88% seen once. Sequenced material: PBMCs or T cells enriched from blood (not recorded which). These receptors were taken from a middle-aged woman with acute COVID-19.

This chain links TRBV5-1 with TRBJ2-5; D remains ambiguous. Germline assignment: CDR1 SGHRS and CDR2 YFSETQ. V was cut by 0 bases and J by 0 bases, with 6 bases left in between. This CDR3 region has 14 residues. CDR3 sequence (DNA): TGCGCCAGCAGCTTGGTGCCGGACCAAGAGACCCAGTACTTC. Encoded protein: CASSLVPDQETQYF.

This rearrangement joins TRBV19 to TRBJ1-5, with 9 bases matching TRBD1. The CDR3 length is 16 residues. J lost 3 bases, V lost 2 bases, and 5 bases had no gene match. Germline V gives CDR1 LNHDA, CDR2 SQIVND (reference sequence). The CDR3 protein is CASSIQTGGDNQPQHF. The CDR3 coding sequence is TGTGCCAGTAGTATACAGACAGGGGGGGACAATCAGCCCCAGCATTTT.

This clone came up a few times. The rearrangement links TRBV30 to TRBJ1-2; perhaps TRBD1 as D (5 bases). This CDR3 has 12 amino acids. V shed 3 bases and J shed 10 bases, with 15 bases lying between them. CDR1 GTSNPN and CDR2 SVGIG come from the germline V gene (reference sequence). The CDR3 bases are TGTGCCTGGAGCCAACAGGCGAGAGCCTACACCTTC. Translated, it gives CAWSQQARAYTF. The whole variable domain, remainder taken from reference TRBV30 and TRBJ1-2, is SQTIHQWPATLVQPVGSPLSLECTVEGTSNPNLYWYRQAAGRGLQLLFYSVGIGQISSEVPQNLSASRPQDRQFILSSKKLLLSDSGFYLCAWSQQARAYTFGSGTRLTVV.

This clone was seen once. This chain links TRBV28 with TRBJ1-1; no firm D call. Germline V CDR1 and CDR2: MDHEN, SYDVKM. The CDR3 spans 12 residues. Deletions cut 2 bases from V and 4 bases from J, with 5 bases between. The CDR3 spells CASSLPFTEAFF. As DNA, the CDR3 is TGTGCCAGCAGTTTACCCTTCACTGAAGCTTTCTTT.

This rearrangement joins TRBV18 to TRBJ1-4, with D perhaps matching TRBD1 (6 bases). Trimming left V 5 bases short and J 6 bases short, with 19 bases between. The CDR3 is 16 amino acids. Germline CDR1 reads KGHSH; CDR2 reads LQKENI. This CDR3 reads CASSENRQGNDEKLFF. In nucleotides, the CDR3 is TGTGCCAGCTCAGAAAATAGGCAGGGGAATGATGAAAAACTGTTTTTT. The variable domain in full, completed from reference TRBV18 and TRBJ1-4, reads NAGVMQNPRHLVRRRGQEARLRCSPMKGHSHVYWYRQLPEEGLKFMVYLQKENIIDESGMPKERFSAEFPKEGPSILRIQQVVRGDSAAYFCASSENRQGNDEKLFFGSGTQLSVL.

V and J are TRBV28 and TRBJ1-5, with D unclear. The CDR3 extends over 14 amino acids. V was trimmed by 2 bases and J by 4 bases, leaving 9 bases between them. Germline V lookup: CDR1 MDHEN, CDR2 SYDVKM. CDR3 region: CASSLPVENQPQHF. The CDR3 DNA reads TGTGCCAGCAGTTTACCGGTAGAAAATCAGCCCCAGCATTTT.

The chain recombines TRBV5-1 with TRBJ1-1; 7 bases match TRBD1. CDR3 length equals 14 residues. The junction had 15 bases not matched to a gene; V was cut back by 5 bases and J by 11 bases. CDR1 is SGHRS and CDR2 is YFSETQ in the germline V gene. The CDR3 sequence is CASRPSTDRVEAFF. For the CDR3, the DNA is TGCGCCAGCAGACCTAGCACTGACAGGGTTGAGGCTTTCTTT.

The V call is TRBV7-9, the J call TRBJ2-7, with TRBD1 identical over 9 bases. The germline V gene encodes CDR1 SEHNR and CDR2 FQNEAQ (reference sequence). Losses at the gene ends were 4 bases for V and 2 bases for J; bases not matched to a gene: 15. The CDR3 contains 18 residues. CDR3 sequence reads: CASSSTNSGTGPTYEQYF. Written as DNA, the CDR3 is TGTGCCAGCAGCTCCACAAACTCCGGGACAGGGCCTACCTACGAGCAGTACTTC.

The gene calls are TRBV11-3 and TRBJ1-1; D is unresolved. Germline assignment: CDR1 SGHNT and CDR2 YENEEA. This CDR3 has 15 residues. Between the trimmed V and J ends, which lost 0 bases and 1 base, there was a span of 9 bases. CDR3 nucleotides: TGTGCCAGCAGCTTAGACGCCAGAACGAACACTGAAGCTTTCTTT. Its translation: CASSLDARTNTEAFF.

This clone has a single count. The chain links TRBV1 to TRBJ2-7; the table assigns TRBD2, which was not confirmed against the DNA. TRBV1 constitutes a pseudogene. The CDR3 covers 18 residues. The CDR3 sequence is CTSSQRSPGEQGGYEQYF. In nucleotides, the CDR3 is TGCACCAGCAGCCAACGGAGTCCGGGAGAGCAAGGTGGTTACGAGCAGTACTTC.

This chain connects TRBV24-1 to TRBJ2-2; 8 bases line up with TRBD1. CDR3 size: 16 residues. CDR1 is KGHDR, CDR2 SFDVKD, per germline. The J segment lost 1 base and the V segment lost 4 bases, leaving 4 bases of the junction unmatched. The CDR3 DNA reads TGTGCCACCAGTGAAATTGGGACAGGGAACACCGGGGAGCTGTTTTTT. It specifies CATSEIGTGNTGELFF.

The chain combines TRBV7-2 with TRBJ2-7; possible D gene TRBD1, 6 bases. The CDR3 spans 18 residues. Germline CDR1 reads SGHTA; CDR2 reads FQGNSA. The V end was cut by 0 bases, the J end by 3 bases, with 21 bases between. CDR3 region: CASSLARDTRKDHYEQYF. The CDR3 DNA follows: TGTGCCAGCAGCTTAGCGAGGGACACCCGGAAGGACCACTACGAGCAGTACTTC.